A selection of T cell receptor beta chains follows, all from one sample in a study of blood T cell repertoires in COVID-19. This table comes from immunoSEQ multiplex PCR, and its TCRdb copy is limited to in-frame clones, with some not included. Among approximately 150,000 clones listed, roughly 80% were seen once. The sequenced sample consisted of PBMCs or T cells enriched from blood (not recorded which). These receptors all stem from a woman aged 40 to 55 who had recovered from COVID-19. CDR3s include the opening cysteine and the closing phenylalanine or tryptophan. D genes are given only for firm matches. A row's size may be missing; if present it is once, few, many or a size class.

cdr3_aa: CASSGGWDRAPLNPVEQYF
cdr3_nt: TGTGCCAGCAGTGGAGGTTGGGACAGGGCGCCGCTAAACCCTGTTGAGCAGTACTTC
d_call: TRBD1
v_call: TRBV6-1
j_call: TRBJ2-7
clone_size: .

cdr3_aa: CASSLATGFSYNEQFF
cdr3_nt: TGCGCCAGCAGCTTGGCCACCGGGTTTTCCTACAATGAGCAGTTCTTC
d_call: .
v_call: TRBV5-1
j_call: TRBJ2-1
clone_size: .

cdr3_aa: CASSPRERGGYEQYF
cdr3_nt: TGCGCCAGCAGCCCTCGGGAGCGGGGGGGCTACGAGCAGTACTTC
d_call: TRBD2
v_call: TRBV4-1
j_call: TRBJ2-7
clone_size: .

cdr3_aa: CASSQSRGRWGGYTF
cdr3_nt: TGCGCCAGCAGCCAATCTAGGGGGCGCTGGGGTGGCTACACCTTC
d_call: TRBD1
v_call: TRBV4-1
j_call: TRBJ1-2
clone_size: .

cdr3_aa: CAISDPGGNGYTF
cdr3_nt: TGTGCCATCAGTGACCCAGGGGGCAATGGCTACACCTTC
d_call: TRBD1
v_call: TRBV10-3
j_call: TRBJ1-2
clone_size: .

cdr3_aa: CASSRDSDTGELFF
cdr3_nt: TGTGCCAGCAGCCGGGACTCCGACACCGGGGAGCTGTTTTTT
d_call: .
v_call: TRBV6-5
j_call: TRBJ2-2
clone_size: once

cdr3_aa: CATSDPLGTDTQYF
cdr3_nt: TGTGCCACCAGTGATCCATTAGGCACAGATACGCAGTATTTT
d_call: .
v_call: TRBV24-1
j_call: TRBJ2-3
clone_size: once

cdr3_aa: CASSLGVTEPNEQFF
cdr3_nt: TGTGCCAGCAGCTTAGGGGTGACTGAGCCCAATGAGCAGTTCTTC
d_call: .
v_call: TRBV13
j_call: TRBJ2-1
clone_size: .

cdr3_aa: CASRAGSNTEAFF
cdr3_nt: TGTGCCAGCAGGGCAGGGTCAAACACTGAAGCTTTCTTT
d_call: .
v_call: TRBV7-9
j_call: TRBJ1-1
clone_size: .

cdr3_aa: CASSEGLNRQETQYF
cdr3_nt: TGTGCCAGCAGCGAAGGACTTAATCGACAAGAGACCCAGTACTTC
d_call: .
v_call: TRBV7-7
j_call: TRBJ2-5
clone_size: .

cdr3_aa: CASSLGTSGTYEQYF
cdr3_nt: TGTGCCAGCAGTTTGGGGACTAGCGGAACCTACGAGCAGTACTTC
d_call: TRBD2
v_call: TRBV13
j_call: TRBJ2-7
clone_size: .

cdr3_aa: CASSIGVANYGYTF
cdr3_nt: TGTGCCAGTAGTATAGGAGTAGCTAACTATGGCTACACCTTC
d_call: .
v_call: TRBV19
j_call: TRBJ1-2
clone_size: .

cdr3_aa: CASSTPGQGTYGYTF
cdr3_nt: TGTGCCAGCAGCACCCCGGGACAGGGAACCTATGGCTACACCTTC
d_call: TRBD1
v_call: TRBV7-8
j_call: TRBJ1-2
clone_size: .

cdr3_aa: CASSWTSGSTDTQYF
cdr3_nt: TGTGCCAGCAGCTGGACTAGCGGGAGCACAGATACGCAGTATTTT
d_call: TRBD2
v_call: TRBV7-3
j_call: TRBJ2-3
clone_size: .

cdr3_aa: CASSTSGGETRETQYF
cdr3_nt: TGTGCCAGCAGCACCAGCGGGGGGGAGACAAGAGAGACCCAGTACTTC
d_call: TRBD2
v_call: TRBV13
j_call: TRBJ2-5
clone_size: .

cdr3_aa: CASTGWAGELFF
cdr3_nt: TGTGCCAGCACAGGCTGGGCCGGGGAGCTGTTTTTT
d_call: .
v_call: TRBV9
j_call: TRBJ2-2
clone_size: .